This T cell receptor beta chain was observed in a study of blood T cell repertoires in COVID-19. Study in general: The United States, Italy and Spain were the sources of the acute and convalescent COVID-19 samples. PBMCs, B-cell-depleted T cells, or T cells provided the cDNA or gDNA that made up the material.

Trimming took 8 bases from V and 0 from J, leaving 10 bases between them. This CDR3 is 13 amino acids long. Repertoires were generated with immunoSEQ multiplex PCR, while TCRdb's copy carries only in-frame clones and drops some. The table records 220,000 or so clones, around 89% of them present only once. Participant ages covered roughly 18 to 89 years across about 25 US areas. Cohorts were determined from participant-reported clinical history. The sequence came from a man between 25 and 39 years old who had been exposed to COVID-19. This sequence joins TRBV23-1 and TRBJ2-5; D unclear. TRBV23-1 is known as an ORF, though its function is uncertain. The sequenced sample was PBMCs or T cells enriched from blood (not recorded which). CDR3 protein: CASPPEYQETQYF. Here the CDR3 DNA reads TGCGCCAGCCCGCCCGAGTACCAAGAGACCCAGTACTTC.